This T cell receptor (beta chain) was retrieved from a study of blood T cells in healthy people across ages. The CDR3 is made up of 14 amino acids. Germline loops: CDR1 SEHNR, CDR2 FQNEAQ (reference sequence). V lost 5 bases to trimming and J lost 5 bases, with 10 bases between them. With a J-beta primer mix and a sample-barcoded 5' primer, a second PCR ran about 6 to 11 cycles. Every sample gave at least 2.5 million paired-end reads containing CDR3. TCRdb fed the 5' RACE reads into MiXCR, producing one record per CDR3 protein. The sample has about 780,000 distinct CDR3 sequences, around 62% seen once.

The sequence came from a man aged 30 to 45 in good health. The sample was blood. The chain carries TRBV7-9 and TRBJ2-6; D may be TRBD1 or TRBD2 (5 bases each). In nucleotides, the CDR3 is TGTGCCAGCAGCCGGGACGGCTGGGCCAACGTCCTGACTTTC. It translates to CASSRDGWANVLTF. Full variable domain (rest looked up from reference TRBV7-9 and TRBJ2-6): DTGVSQNPRHKITKRGQNVTFRCDPISEHNRLYWYRQTLGQGPEFLTYFQNEAQLEKSRLLSDRFSAERPKGSFSTLEIQRTEQGDSAMYLCASSRDGWANVLTFGAGSRLTVL.